The 16 T cell receptor beta chains in this list originate from one sample, sequenced in a study of blood T cell repertoires in COVID-19. Clones were sequenced by immunoSEQ multiplex PCR, and TCRdb holds only the in-frame ones, with some missing. The sample lists about 230,000 clones, about 90% occurring once. Sequenced sample: PBMCs or T cells enriched from blood (not recorded which). The receptor set was obtained from a woman in her 30s who had been exposed to COVID-19.

V is TRBV25-1 and J is TRBJ2-3, with 7 bases identical to TRBD2. Germline loops: CDR1 MGHDK, CDR2 SYGVNS. The V and J ends lost 5 bases and 2 bases, in that order; junction bases with no gene match: 4. This CDR3 is 14 amino acids long. The DNA for the CDR3 is TGTGCCAGCAGTCGTGGGAGGGACACAGATACGCAGTATTTT. Protein sequence: CASSRGRDTDTQYF.

The rearrangement joins TRBV27 to TRBJ2-3; D not certain. CDR1 and CDR2 (germline): MNHEY, SMNVEV (reference sequence). The length of the CDR3 is 14 residues. With 3 bases removed from V and 0 bases from J, the gap between germline ends came to 7 bases. In nucleotides, the CDR3 is TGTGCCAGCAGTTTCGTCGTTAGCACAGATACGCAGTATTTT. Its translation is CASSFVVSTDTQYF.

The chain combines TRBV7-9 with TRBJ2-1; TRBD2 is a possible D gene (6 bases). This CDR3 region has 15 residues. Germline V gives CDR1 SEHNR, CDR2 FQNEAQ (reference sequence). V dropped 5 bases and J dropped 4 bases, with 15 bases sitting between them. The CDR3 nucleotides are TGTGCCAGCAGCCGTTACAGTAGCGGATACAATGAGCAGTTCTTC. It is translated as CASSRYSSGYNEQFF.

V is TRBV12-5 and J is TRBJ1-1; D is ambiguous. The CDR3 runs 13 residues. In germline, CDR1 is LGHNT, CDR2 FRNRAP. The V and J ends lost 2 bases and 4 bases respectively, with 8 bases between them. The CDR3 here is CASGLSALTEAFF. CDR3 bases: TGTGCTAGTGGTTTGTCAGCGCTCACTGAAGCTTTCTTT.

The chain carries TRBV7-3 and TRBJ2-5; possibly TRBD2 for D (6 bases). The CDR3 loop spans 15 amino acids. Germline V gene sequence: CDR1 SGHTA, CDR2 FQGTGA. The ends were cut back, 0 bases at V and 5 bases at J, with 13 bases in the middle. This CDR3 is CASSLTGGGLETQYF. CDR3 nucleotides: TGTGCCAGCAGCTTAACGGGTGGAGGGCTGGAGACCCAGTACTTC.

The chain uses TRBV24-1 and TRBJ2-2; TRBD1 aligns across 7 bases. There are 16 residues in the CDR3. Trimming cost V 2 bases and J 1 base; bases outside gene matches: 3. From germline, CDR1 is KGHDR and CDR2 SFDVKD. CDR3 sequence: CATSDWDSWNTGELFF. The CDR3 DNA follows: TGTGCCACCAGTGATTGGGACAGCTGGAACACCGGGGAGCTGTTTTTT.

In its sample, this clone was seen once. The chain joins TRBV6-5 to TRBJ1-5; 8 nucleotides agree with TRBD1. CDR1 and CDR2 from the germline V gene are MNHEY and SVGAGI. Trimming removed 10 bases from V and 4 bases from J; junction bases left unmatched: 6. The CDR3 is made up of 13 amino acids. As DNA, the CDR3 is TGTGCCACCGAGACAGGGGCTAATCAGCCCCAGCATTTT. Its protein product is CATETGANQPQHF.

CDR3 region: CASSMTGQGAAGELFF. In nucleotides, the CDR3 is TGTGCCAGTAGTATGACGGGACAGGGGGCAGCCGGGGAGCTGTTTTTT. The chain carries TRBV19 and TRBJ2-2; TRBD1 matches 12 bases. The CDR3 totals 16 residues. CDR1 and CDR2 from the germline V gene are LNHDA and SQIVND (reference sequence). The V gene end was trimmed by 3 bases and the J gene end by 6 bases; junction bases not matched to a gene: 5.

This chain links TRBV4-1 with TRBJ2-7, with D possibly matching TRBD2 (6 bases). CDR1 MGHRA and CDR2 YSYEKL come from the germline V gene. The CDR3 extends over 17 amino acids. V lost 0 bases to trimming and J lost 3 bases, with 18 bases between them. The CDR3 DNA reads as TGCGCCAGCAGCCAAGATTGGGTGGAGGGAGGTAGCTACGAGCAGTACTTC. The encoded protein is CASSQDWVEGGSYEQYF.

This chain links TRBV19 with TRBJ1-1; maybe TRBD1 (6 bases). CDR3 size: 17 residues. Looked up from germline, CDR1 is LNHDA and CDR2 is SQIVND (reference sequence). V shed 5 bases and J shed 1 base, with 20 bases lying between them. The CDR3 DNA is TGTGCCAGTAGTCTCAGAGGGGTTCAGGGGAGGAACACTGAAGCTTTCTTT. This translates into CASSLRGVQGRNTEAFF.

This clone has a single count. V usage is TRBV19 and J usage is TRBJ2-1, with TRBD2 matching 10 bases. This CDR3 spans 17 amino acids. Germline-derived CDR1 and CDR2 are LNHDA and SQIVND (reference sequence). V lost 5 bases, J lost 7 bases, and 14 bases stayed unmatched. The CDR3 DNA is TGTGCCAGTAGTGTAACAAATCTAGCGGGAGTCTCGAATGAGCAGTTCTTC. Amino acid sequence: CASSVTNLAGVSNEQFF.

J is TRBJ2-5 and V is TRBV6-5; D possibly corresponds to TRBD1 (5 bases). The germline V and J ends were trimmed by 11 bases and 2 bases, with 12 bases remaining between them. The CDR3 covers 12 residues. The germline V gene encodes CDR1 MNHEY and CDR2 SVGAGI. CDR3 sequence: CAVRQTQETQYF. The CDR3 bases are TGTGCCGTCAGACAGACGCAAGAGACCCAGTACTTC.

The rearrangement links TRBV7-3 to TRBJ2-6; D not resolved. Trimming left V 5 bases short and J 2 bases short, with 7 bases between. CDR1 is SGHTA, CDR2 FQGTGA, per germline. This CDR3 contains 14 residues. CDR3 loop: CASSLAAGANVLTF. In DNA form, the CDR3 reads TGTGCCAGCAGCCTCGCGGCTGGGGCCAACGTCCTGACTTTC.

The chain joins TRBV7-9 to TRBJ2-1; 7 bases align to TRBD2. Trimming at V came to 5 bases and at J to 8 bases, leaving 9 bases not matched to a gene. CDR1 is SEHNR, CDR2 FQNEAQ, per germline (reference sequence). CDR3 length: 14 amino acids. The CDR3 DNA follows: TGTGCCAGCAGCCCACACGGGGGGACCCATGAGCAGTTCTTC. Protein sequence: CASSPHGGTHEQFF.

The chain couples TRBV11-2 to TRBJ1-2, with 9 bases fitting TRBD1. Germline trimming cut 5 bases from V and 6 bases from J; bases unmatched to any gene: 4. This CDR3 contains 13 residues. CDR1 is SGHAT and CDR2 is FQNNGV in the germline V gene. The CDR3 bases are TGTGCCAGCAGCCCGACAGGGGGGGATGGCTACACCTTC. Translated, it gives CASSPTGGDGYTF.

The chain carries TRBV7-2 and TRBJ1-2, with D possibly matching TRBD1 (5 bases). Germline loops: CDR1 SGHTA, CDR2 FQGNSA. The CDR3 totals 14 residues. V dropped 2 bases and J dropped 6 bases, with 13 bases sitting between them. The CDR3 DNA reads as TGTGCCAGCAGCTTACGAGACAGAAGGCATGGCTACACCTTC. Translated: CASSLRDRRHGYTF.